The rows below give T cell receptor beta chains drawn from one sample of a study of T-cell memory formation after mild COVID-19. TCRdb itself ran the 5' RACE reads through MiXCR, one entry per CDR3 protein. The repertoire holds 350,000 to 500,000 distinct CDR3 sequences, with 23% as singletons. Sequencing was performed on PBMCs or a T cell subset sorted from them (not recorded which). The origin of the receptors is an adult woman who had mild COVID-19 (a few samples of this study predate the infection). Cell type and time point are not known. Both conserved end residues are part of each CDR3. A D gene is named only where the DNA matches it firmly. Size tells how often a clone was seen (once, few, many) or the class of an expanded clone, and some rows leave it out.

J | D | size | length | V | CDR3 | DNA
TRBJ2-7 | NA | NA | 15 | TRBV7-6 | CASSLGQGTLYEQYF | TGTGCCAGCAGCTTAGGTCAGGGAACTCTCTACGAGCAGTACTTC
TRBJ2-3 | NA | few | 16 | TRBV12-3/TRBV12-4 | CASSKRTTSRQDTQYF | TGTGCCAGCTCGAAACGAACCACTAGTAGGCAAGATACGCAGTATTTT
TRBJ2-3 | TRBD2 | NA | 16 | TRBV7-2 | CASSLGTSGEVDTQYF | TGTGCCAGCAGCTTAGGGACTAGCGGGGAGGTGGATACGCAGTATTTT
TRBJ2-7 | TRBD1 | few | 14 | TRBV30 | CAWSVGRGPYEQYF | TGTGCCTGGAGTGTCGGCAGGGGGCCTTACGAGCAGTACTTC
TRBJ1-2 | NA | few | 12 | TRBV12-3/TRBV12-4 | CASSRGLRGYTF | TGTGCCAGCAGCCGGGGACTAAGGGGCTACACCTTC
TRBJ1-1 | TRBD1 | once | 15 | TRBV19 | CASSPDRGANTEAFF | TGTGCCAGTAGTCCGGACAGGGGAGCGAACACTGAAGCTTTCTTT
TRBJ2-1 | NA | few | 15 | TRBV3-1 | CASSLGGGSGNEQFF | TGTGCCAGCAGCCTCGGTGGGGGGAGCGGCAATGAGCAGTTCTTC
TRBJ2-1 | NA | few | 15 | TRBV5-6 | CASSLYISGYNEQFF | TGTGCCAGCAGCTTGTATATCAGCGGGTACAATGAGCAGTTCTTC
TRBJ2-3 | TRBD2 | NA | 14 | TRBV6-2/TRBV6-3 | CASSWAGDTDTQYF | TGTGCCAGCAGTTGGGCGGGAGACACAGATACGCAGTATTTT
TRBJ2-4 | NA | NA | 13 | TRBV27 | CASSLDSKNIQYF | TGTGCCAGCTCTCTCGACAGTAAAAACATTCAGTACTTC
TRBJ2-1 | NA | NA | 15 | TRBV12-3/TRBV12-4 | CASSFRAGSYNEQFF | TGTGCCAGCAGTTTCCGGGCCGGCTCCTACAATGAGCAGTTCTTC
TRBJ2-1 | NA | few | 11 | TRBV27 | CASSLGTEQFF | TGTGCCAGCAGTTTAGGGACAGAGCAGTTCTTC
TRBJ2-7 | NA | few | 15 | TRBV19 | CASSIRDTRSYEQYF | TGTGCCAGTAGTATCCGGGACACGCGTAGCTACGAGCAGTACTTC
TRBJ2-3 | NA | few | 13 | TRBV4-3 | CASSQDGTDTQYF | TGCGCCAGCAGCCAAGATGGAACAGATACGCAGTATTTT
TRBJ2-5 | NA | NA | 15 | TRBV6-5 | CASSGTADRRETQYF | TGTGCCAGCAGTGGGACGGCAGACCGAAGGGAGACCCAGTACTTC
TRBJ2-2 | NA | few | 11 | TRBV12-3/TRBV12-4 | CASRNAGELFF | TGTGCCAGCAGAAACGCCGGGGAGCTGTTTTTT
TRBJ2-1 | TRBD2 | NA | 17 | TRBV19 | CASSFSMTSGHKDEQFF | TGTGCCAGTAGTTTCTCCATGACTAGCGGCCACAAGGACGAGCAGTTCTTC
TRBJ2-7 | TRBD1 | few | 13 | TRBV7-9 | CASTQQGSYEQYF | TGTGCCAGCACCCAACAGGGGTCCTACGAGCAGTACTTC
TRBJ2-1 | TRBD2 | NA | 19 | TRBV6-2/TRBV6-3 | CASSPRGTSGKRGYNEQFF | TGTGCCAGCAGTCCCCGAGGGACTAGCGGGAAAAGGGGGTACAATGAGCAGTTCTTC
TRBJ2-7 | TRBD2 | NA | 15 | TRBV6-5 | CASSYLGTSGREQYF | TGTGCCAGCAGTTACTTAGGGACTAGCGGCCGCGAGCAGTACTTC
TRBJ2-3 | TRBD2 | many | 16 | TRBV5-1 | CASSLLAGSSTDTQYF | TGCGCCAGCAGCCTTTTAGCGGGTTCATCCACAGATACGCAGTATTTT
TRBJ1-1 | NA | NA | 15 | TRBV29-1 | CSVEDHGRGYTEAFF | TGCAGCGTTGAAGATCACGGCAGGGGATACACTGAAGCTTTCTTT
TRBJ2-5 | TRBD1 | NA | 17 | TRBV3-1 | CASSRTGTGAFQETQYF | TGTGCCAGCAGCCGGACCGGGACAGGGGCCTTCCAAGAGACCCAGTACTTC
TRBJ1-2 | TRBD1 | NA | 16 | TRBV9 | CASSAQTGLANYGYTF | TGTGCCAGCAGCGCACAGACAGGGCTAGCTAACTATGGCTACACCTTC
TRBJ2-7 | NA | NA | 16 | TRBV11-2 | CASSPSVGLMYYEQYF | TGTGCCAGCAGCCCCTCGGTCGGCTTAATGTACTACGAGCAGTACTTC
TRBJ2-5 | NA | NA | 15 | TRBV5-1 | CASSLEGWSGETQYF | TGCGCCAGCAGCTTGGAGGGGTGGTCAGGAGAGACCCAGTACTTC
TRBJ2-7 | TRBD1 | few | 15 | TRBV25-1 | CASSEPGQGSYEQYF | TGTGCCAGCAGTGAACCGGGACAGGGTTCCTACGAGCAGTACTTC
TRBJ2-1 | TRBD2 | NA | 15 | TRBV24-1 | CATSDSRELYNEQFF | TGTGCCACCAGTGATTCGCGGGAGTTGTACAATGAGCAGTTCTTC
TRBJ1-2 | TRBD1 | NA | 13 | TRBV10-3 | CAIRSGQGSGYTF | TGTGCCATCAGGTCGGGACAGGGATCTGGCTACACCTTC
TRBJ2-1 | NA | NA | 16 | TRBV18 | CASSHPTSYSYNEQFF | TGTGCCAGCTCACACCCCACCTCGTATTCCTACAATGAGCAGTTCTTC
TRBJ2-3 | NA | many | 11 | TRBV12-3/TRBV12-4 | CASGGLDTQYF | TGTGCCAGCGGGGGTTTAGATACGCAGTATTTT
TRBJ2-5 | NA | few | 12 | TRBV24-1 | CATSGPAETQYF | TGTGCCACCAGTGGGCCAGCAGAGACCCAGTACTTC
TRBJ2-4 | TRBD2 | few | 15 | TRBV5-6 | CASSSRGYPKNIQYF | TGTGCCAGCAGCTCGCGGGGGTACCCCAAAAACATTCAGTACTTC
TRBJ2-7 | TRBD1 | few | 15 | TRBV12-3/TRBV12-4 | CASSLRQGAWGEQYF | TGTGCCAGCAGCTTGAGACAGGGGGCTTGGGGGGAGCAGTACTTC
TRBJ2-3 | TRBD2 | NA | 15 | TRBV3-1 | CASSPGLADRDTQYF | TGTGCCAGCAGCCCGGGACTAGCGGACCGAGATACGCAGTATTTT
TRBJ2-1 | TRBD1 | few | 15 | TRBV5-1 | CASRETGVVYNEQFF | TGCGCCAGCAGAGAAACAGGGGTCGTCTACAATGAGCAGTTCTTC
TRBJ2-7 | NA | NA | 13 | TRBV5-1 | CASREGATYEQYF | TGCGCCAGCAGGGAAGGGGCCACCTACGAGCAGTACTTC